The 3 T cell receptor beta chains given below trace back to one sample, sequenced in a study of blood T cell repertoires in COVID-19. Profiled with immunoSEQ multiplex PCR; TCRdb holds only in-frame clones, not every one. The sample records more than 110,000 clones, about 79% being singletons. The specimen sequenced was PBMCs or T cells enriched from blood (not recorded which). The source is a woman between 50 and 59 years old who had recovered from COVID-19.

The rearrangement links TRBV5-6 to TRBJ2-1, with 12 bases aligning to TRBD2. After removal of 2 bases from V and 5 bases from J, the junction contained 5 bases not matched to a gene. This CDR3 comprises 16 residues. Germline-derived CDR1 and CDR2 are SGHDT and YYEEEE. CDR3 DNA: TGTGCCAGCAGCTTTAACGGACTAGCGGGAAACAATGAGCAGTTCTTC. It encodes CASSFNGLAGNNEQFF. Full variable domain (outside the CDR3, taken from reference TRBV5-6 and TRBJ2-1): DAGVTQSPTHLIKTRGQQVTLRCSPKSGHDTVSWYQQALGQGPQFIFQYYEEEERQRGNFPDRFSGHQFPNYSSELNVNALLLGDSALYLCASSFNGLAGNNEQFFGPGTRLTVL.

The chain carries TRBV4-2 and TRBJ1-4; 8 nucleotides align to TRBD1. Losses at the gene ends were 2 bases for V and 8 bases for J; bases not matched to a gene: 4. The CDR3 loop spans 14 amino acids. In germline, CDR1 is LGHNA, CDR2 YNFKEQ. CDR3 nucleotide sequence: TGTGCCAGCAGCCAACGGACAGGGCAAGAAAAACTGTTTTTT. Its translation is CASSQRTGQEKLFF.

This clone was seen repeatedly, ten times or more. The chain has TRBV4-1 and TRBJ2-2; 9 nucleotides agree with TRBD1. CDR3 size: 15 residues. Germline V gene data show CDR1 as MGHRA and CDR2 as YSYEKL. The J segment lost 3 bases and the V segment lost 4 bases, leaving 3 bases of the junction unmatched. The CDR3 DNA reads as TGCGCCAGCAGCCTACAGGGGGCGGACACCGGGGAGCTGTTTTTT. It encodes CASSLQGADTGELFF.